This T cell receptor (beta chain) was obtained from a study of cytomegalovirus exposure and HLA in healthy donors. Study context: As an earlier analysis found, 150 million to 200 million T cells yielded about 120 million unique TCR beta sequences.

On this clone itself: Its cognate antigen is unknown.

Findings of the study overall: The later analysis indicated that the majority of CMV-associated TCR beta chains appeared HLA-restricted. Per a later analysis, 18,000 or so TCR beta sequences showed association with HLA alleles at 0.05 false discovery rate. Immune exposure data for these donors was limited to CMV serostatus.

PCR amplification relied on 60 Vbeta primers (plus 13 Jbeta primers). Sequencing used immunoSEQ multiplex PCR; TCRdb keeps in-frame clones, though not all of them. Of about 130,000 clones in the sample, approximately 71% were seen once. The CDR3 length is 13 residues. CDR1 is MGHRA and CDR2 is YSYEKL in the germline V gene. Trimming removed 0 bases at V and 2 bases at J, with 4 bases between. This sequence joins TRBV4-1 and TRBJ2-5; D remains unclear. The sample taken for sequencing was PBMCs. The sequence was obtained from a woman between 50 and 59 years old in good health and CMV-seronegative. The CDR3 bases are TGCGCCAGCAGCCAAGAGGAGCAAGAGACCCAGTACTTC. This encodes CASSQEEQETQYF.